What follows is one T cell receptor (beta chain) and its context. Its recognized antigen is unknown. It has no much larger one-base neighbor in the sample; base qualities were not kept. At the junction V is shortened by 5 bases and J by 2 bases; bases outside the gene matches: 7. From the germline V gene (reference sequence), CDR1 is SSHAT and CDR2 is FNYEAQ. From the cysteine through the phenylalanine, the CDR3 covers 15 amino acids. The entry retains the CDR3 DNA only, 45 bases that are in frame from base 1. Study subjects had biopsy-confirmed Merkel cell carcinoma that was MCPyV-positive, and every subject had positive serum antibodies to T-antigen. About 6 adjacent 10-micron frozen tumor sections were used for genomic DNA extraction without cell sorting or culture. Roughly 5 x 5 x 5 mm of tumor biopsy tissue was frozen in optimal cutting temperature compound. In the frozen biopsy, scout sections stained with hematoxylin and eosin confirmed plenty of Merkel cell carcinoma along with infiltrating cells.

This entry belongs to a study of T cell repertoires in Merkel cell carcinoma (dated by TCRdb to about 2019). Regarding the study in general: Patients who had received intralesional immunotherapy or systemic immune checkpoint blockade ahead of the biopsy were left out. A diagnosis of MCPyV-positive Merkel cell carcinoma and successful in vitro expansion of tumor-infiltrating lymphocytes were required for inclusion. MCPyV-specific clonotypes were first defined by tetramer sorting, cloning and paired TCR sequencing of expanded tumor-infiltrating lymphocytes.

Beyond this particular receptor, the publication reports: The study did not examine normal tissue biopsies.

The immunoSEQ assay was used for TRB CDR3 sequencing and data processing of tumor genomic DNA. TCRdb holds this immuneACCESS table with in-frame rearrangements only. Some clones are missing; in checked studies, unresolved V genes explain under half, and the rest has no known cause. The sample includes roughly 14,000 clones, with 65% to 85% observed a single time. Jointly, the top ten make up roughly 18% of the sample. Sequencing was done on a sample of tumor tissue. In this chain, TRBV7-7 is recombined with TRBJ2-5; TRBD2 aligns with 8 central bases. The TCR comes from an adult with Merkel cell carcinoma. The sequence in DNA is TGTGCCAGCAGCGAGATAGCGGGATTACAAGAGACCCAGTACTTC. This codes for CASSEIAGLQETQYF.